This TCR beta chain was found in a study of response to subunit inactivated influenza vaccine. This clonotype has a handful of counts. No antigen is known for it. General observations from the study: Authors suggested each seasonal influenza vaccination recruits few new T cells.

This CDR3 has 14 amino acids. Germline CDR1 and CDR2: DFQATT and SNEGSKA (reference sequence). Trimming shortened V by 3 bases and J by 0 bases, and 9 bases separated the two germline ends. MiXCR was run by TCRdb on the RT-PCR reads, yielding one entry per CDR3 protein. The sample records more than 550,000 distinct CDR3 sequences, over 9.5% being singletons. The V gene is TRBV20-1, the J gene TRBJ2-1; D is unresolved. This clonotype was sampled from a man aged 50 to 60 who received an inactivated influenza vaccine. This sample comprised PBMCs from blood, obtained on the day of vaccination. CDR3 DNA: TGCAGTGCTAGCGGCCAGGACTCCTACAATGAGCAGTTCTTC. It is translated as CSASGQDSYNEQFF.